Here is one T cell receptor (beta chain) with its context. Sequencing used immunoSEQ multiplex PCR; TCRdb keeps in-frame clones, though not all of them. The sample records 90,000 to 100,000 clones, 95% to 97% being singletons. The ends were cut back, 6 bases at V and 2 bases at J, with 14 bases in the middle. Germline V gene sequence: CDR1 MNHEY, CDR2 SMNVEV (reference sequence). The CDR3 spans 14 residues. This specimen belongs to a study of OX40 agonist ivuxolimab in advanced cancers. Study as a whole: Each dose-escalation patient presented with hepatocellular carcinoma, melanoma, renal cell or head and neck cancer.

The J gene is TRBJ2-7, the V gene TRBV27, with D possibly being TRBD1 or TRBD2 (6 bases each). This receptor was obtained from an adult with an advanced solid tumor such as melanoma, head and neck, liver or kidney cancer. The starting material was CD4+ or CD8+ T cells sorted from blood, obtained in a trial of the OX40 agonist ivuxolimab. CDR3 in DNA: TGTGCCAGCAGACTGAGGGGGGTCCCCTACGAGCAGTACTTC. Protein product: CASRLRGVPYEQYF.